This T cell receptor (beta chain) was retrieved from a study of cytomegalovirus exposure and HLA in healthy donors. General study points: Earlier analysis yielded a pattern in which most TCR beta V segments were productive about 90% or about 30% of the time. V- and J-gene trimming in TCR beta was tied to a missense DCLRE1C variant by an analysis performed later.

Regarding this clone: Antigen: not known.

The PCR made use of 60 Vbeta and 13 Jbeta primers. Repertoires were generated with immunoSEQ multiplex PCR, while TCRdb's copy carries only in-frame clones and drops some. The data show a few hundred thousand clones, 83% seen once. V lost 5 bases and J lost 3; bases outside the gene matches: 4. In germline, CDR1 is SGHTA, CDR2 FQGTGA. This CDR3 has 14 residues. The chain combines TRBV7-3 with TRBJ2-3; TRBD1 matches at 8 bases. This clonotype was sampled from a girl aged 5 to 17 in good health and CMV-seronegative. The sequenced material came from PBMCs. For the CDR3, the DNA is TGTGCCAGCAGCCTCCGACAGGGGACAGATACGCAGTATTTT. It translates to CASSLRQGTDTQYF.